This T cell receptor (beta chain) was captured by sequencing in a study of control samples from healthy donors and cancer patients. Clones were read by immunoSEQ multiplex PCR, and TCRdb kept only the in-frame ones, dropping some. Seen here are 200,000 or so clones, roughly 94% observed once, and the top ten hold 1.5%. This clone showed up just once. Sequenced input: blood. This TCR was sampled from a man aged 45-65 years in good health.

The CDR3 coding sequence is TGTGCCAGCAACGGGGAGAGTTATCAGCCCCAGCATTTT. Translated: CASNGESYQPQHF. The chain combines TRBV6-5 with TRBJ1-5, with D unclear. Deletions cut 7 bases from V and 5 bases from J, with 12 bases between. CDR1 is MNHEY and CDR2 is SVGAGI in the germline V gene. This CDR3 spans 13 amino acids.